Below, 6 T cell receptor beta chains from the same sample are listed, as sequenced in a study of T-cell memory formation after mild COVID-19. In TCRdb, the 5' RACE reads were re-called with MiXCR into one record per CDR3 protein. The sample consists of 400,000 or so distinct CDR3 sequences, roughly 20% of them appearing once. Sequenced: PBMCs or a T cell subset sorted from them (not recorded which). The receptor source for this set is an adult woman who had mild COVID-19 (a few samples of this study predate the infection). Cell type and time point are not known.

J is TRBJ2-4 and V is TRBV6-2 or TRBV6-3; 12 nucleotides align to TRBD2. V dropped 5 bases and J dropped 0; count of bases not matched to a gene: 14. In germline, CDR1 is MNHEY, CDR2 SVGEGT. The CDR3 extends over 20 amino acids. The CDR3 DNA reads TGTGCCAGCAGTCCAACACCGACTAGCGGGAGAATGTTAGCCAAAAACATTCAGTACTTC. It encodes CASSPTPTSGRMLAKNIQYF.

V usage is TRBV9 and J usage is TRBJ1-3; D not resolved. V lost 1 base, J lost 0 bases, and 5 bases lay in between. CDR1 is SGDLS, CDR2 YYNGEE, per germline. The CDR3 has 14 residues. The CDR3 region is CASSVRGSGNTIYF. In DNA, the CDR3 is TGTGCCAGCAGCGTACGGGGCTCTGGAAACACCATATATTTT.

The count of this clonotype is one. The chain carries TRBV19 and TRBJ2-6; 8 bases agree with TRBD2. The V gene's germline CDR1 is LNHDA and CDR2 SQIVND (reference sequence). V lost 6 bases and J lost 0; bases outside the gene matches: 7. The CDR3 is 17 residues long. As DNA, the CDR3 is TGTGCCAGTAGAAATCCGGGAGGGCCCTCTGGGGCCAACGTCCTGACTTTC. It yields the protein CASRNPGGPSGANVLTF. Looking up the rest from reference TRBV19 and TRBJ2-6 gives the full variable domain: DGGITQSPKYLFRKEGQNVTLSCEQNLNHDAMYWYRQDPGQGLRLIYYSQIVNDFQKGDIAEGYSVSREKKESFPLTVTSAQKNPTAFYLCASRNPGGPSGANVLTFGAGSRLTVL.

The V and J genes are TRBV4-3 and TRBJ2-1; 11 bases agree with TRBD2. The CDR3 spans 16 residues. Germline V lookup: CDR1 LGHNA, CDR2 YSLEER. After removal of 4 bases from V and 12 bases from J, the junction contained 14 bases not matched to a gene. CDR3 amino acids: CASSPTVAGGASLQFF. DNA of the CDR3: TGCGCCAGCAGCCCTACTGTAGCGGGAGGGGCCAGTTTGCAGTTCTTC.

This clonotype was recorded many times. The chain is built from TRBV6-5 and TRBJ2-1; D is ambiguous. With 6 bases removed from V and 5 bases from J, the gap between germline ends came to 17 bases. Germline CDR1 MNHEY, CDR2 SVGAGI. CDR3 length equals 15 residues. The CDR3 reads CASRSLLNRNNEQFF. CDR3 DNA: TGTGCCAGCAGGAGCCTCCTGAATCGGAACAATGAGCAGTTCTTC.

A few counts support this clonotype. The CDR3 spells CASSPSTTYEQYF. CDR3 coding DNA: TGTGCCAGCTCACCCTCGACTACCTACGAGCAGTACTTC. V usage is TRBV18 and J usage is TRBJ2-7; D perhaps matches TRBD2 (5 bases). CDR1 is KGHSH and CDR2 is LQKENI in the germline V gene. Trimming removed 3 bases from V and 2 bases from J, with 8 bases in between. This CDR3 spans 13 amino acids.